The 16 T cell receptor beta chains below were found in one sample sequenced in a study of PD-1 blockade in classical Hodgkin lymphoma. Exposure to brentuximab vedotin varied, and each patient had relapsed following autologous stem cell transplantation. Libraries were prepared by immunoSEQ multiplex PCR; TCRdb keeps only in-frame clonotypes and omits some of them. The sample shows 95,000 to 100,000 clones, about 89% of them seen only once. Sequences were derived from peripheral blood mononuclear cells (PBMCs), sampled before the second cycle of nivolumab. These receptors all stem from a human donor with classical Hodgkin lymphoma.

The genes are TRBV4-1 and TRBJ1-3; the D is unclear. The CDR3 has 16 amino acids. V was pared by 4 bases and J by 2 bases, with 15 bases between. Germline CDR1 MGHRA, CDR2 YSYEKL. CDR3 region: CASSPDPVPAGNTIYF. For the CDR3, the DNA is TGCGCCAGCAGCCCTGATCCCGTGCCGGCTGGAAACACCATATATTTT.

As for this clone: The junction does not match germline at one end; this may be a read error. The genes are TRBV7-9 and TRBJ2-5; D is possibly TRBD2 (5 bases). This CDR3 contains 15 residues. Germline CDR1 SEHNR, CDR2 FQNEAQ (reference sequence). The CDR3 DNA reads TGTGCCAGCAGTTTAGTTTTCAGTTGGGGAGAGGCCCAGTACTTC. It specifies CASSLVFSWGEAQYF. Full variable domain (outside the CDR3, taken from reference TRBV7-9 and TRBJ2-5): DTGVSQNPRHKITKRGQNVTFRCDPISEHNRLYWYRQTLGQGPEFLTYFQNEAQLEKSRLLSDRFSAERPKGSFSTLEIQRTEQGDSAMYLCASSLVFSWGEAQYFGPGTRLLVL.

The chain couples TRBV30 to TRBJ1-2; no clear D. The CDR3 consists of 13 residues. The V end was cut by 4 bases, the J end by 3 bases, with 12 bases between. Germline assignment: CDR1 GTSNPN and CDR2 SVGIG (reference sequence). CDR3 nucleotides: TGTGCCTGGACCCCGGAGAGGGACTATGGCTACACCTTC. Translation: CAWTPERDYGYTF. The complete variable domain, with remaining parts taken from reference TRBV30 and TRBJ1-2, reads SQTIHQWPATLVQPVGSPLSLECTVEGTSNPNLYWYRQAAGRGLQLLFYSVGIGQISSEVPQNLSASRPQDRQFILSSKKLLLSDSGFYLCAWTPERDYGYTFGSGTRLTVV.

This clone has more than one count but fewer than ten. The chain carries TRBV9 and TRBJ1-1; D is ambiguous. CDR3 size: 14 residues. Trimming took off 0 bases at V and 5 bases at J, with 11 bases between the two ends. The V gene's germline CDR1 is SGDLS and CDR2 YYNGEE. CDR3 coding DNA: TGTGCCAGCAGCGTAGACCCGACCCGGACTGAAGCTTTCTTT. Encoded protein: CASSVDPTRTEAFF.

The V and J genes are TRBV6-1 and TRBJ1-1; D may be TRBD1 (5 bases). The CDR3 contains 14 residues. Germline CDR1 reads MNHNS; CDR2 reads SASEGT. The ends were cut back, 6 bases at V and 1 base at J, with 12 bases in the middle. The DNA for the CDR3 is TGTGCCAGCAGGAGCAGGGAACCGAACACTGAAGCTTTCTTT. Translated, it gives CASRSREPNTEAFF.

The V and J genes are TRBV25-1 and TRBJ2-5; TRBD2 agrees at 8 bases. This CDR3 spans 14 amino acids. The germline V gene encodes CDR1 MGHDK and CDR2 SYGVNS. The V and J ends lost 4 bases and 0 bases, in that order; junction bases with no gene match: 1. The CDR3 sequence is CASSGAGDQETQYF. CDR3 coding DNA: TGTGCCAGCAGTGGAGCGGGGGACCAAGAGACCCAGTACTTC.

The V and J genes are TRBV7-8 and TRBJ2-7, with 14 bases that match TRBD2. The germline CDR1 and CDR2 sequences are SGHVS and FQNEAQ. J gave up 0 bases and V 5 bases, and 9 bases lay outside the gene matches. The CDR3 contains 18 residues. This CDR3 is CASSPGLAGGRSSYEQYF. CDR3 sequence (DNA): TGTGCCAGCAGCCCCGGACTAGCGGGGGGTCGAAGCTCCTACGAGCAGTACTTC.

The V gene is TRBV27, the J gene TRBJ2-2; a possible D gene is TRBD1 (8 bases). The CDR3 is made up of 14 amino acids. Trimming removed 6 bases at V and 6 bases at J, with 14 bases between. CDR1 is MNHEY and CDR2 is SMNVEV in the germline V gene (reference sequence). The CDR3 nucleotides are TGTGCCAGCAGAAGGACAGGGAGGGCCGGGGAGCTGTTTTTT. Translating it yields CASRRTGRAGELFF.

The V gene is TRBV7-2, the J gene TRBJ1-5, with 10 bases matching TRBD1. Germline V CDR1 and CDR2: SGHTA, FQGNSA. V lost 5 bases to trimming and J lost 6 bases; unmatched junction nucleotides: 4. This CDR3 contains 14 residues. The CDR3 nucleotides read TGTGCCAGCAGCCCACGGACAGGGGGTCAGCCCCAGCATTTT. Protein sequence: CASSPRTGGQPQHF.

The chain is built from TRBV5-1 and TRBJ1-6; D unclear. Germline CDR1 and CDR2: SGHRS and YFSETQ. The CDR3 is 17 amino acids. Trimming removed 6 bases at V and 0 bases at J, with 16 bases between. CDR3 region: CASTRGWESSYNSPLHF. CDR3 nucleotide sequence: TGCGCCAGCACCAGAGGTTGGGAGAGCTCCTATAATTCACCCCTCCACTTT.

The CDR3 protein is CASSRPNEQFF. The DNA for the CDR3 is TGTGCCAGTTCCCGCCCGAATGAGCAGTTCTTC. This chain uses TRBV21-1 with TRBJ2-1. TRBV21-1 is a pseudogene. This CDR3 contains 11 residues.

This rearrangement joins TRBV4-1 to TRBJ1-2; D ambiguous. V lost 0 bases, J lost 6 bases, and 14 bases lay in between. CDR3 size: 15 residues. CDR1 MGHRA and CDR2 YSYEKL come from the germline V gene. The CDR3 sequence is CASSQEVGLSDGYTF. For the CDR3, the DNA is TGCGCCAGCAGCCAAGAAGTCGGCCTCTCGGATGGCTACACCTTC.

At least ten counts were recorded for this clone. The chain carries TRBV7-9 and TRBJ1-5; D is undetermined. Germline loops: CDR1 SEHNR, CDR2 FQNEAQ (reference sequence). This CDR3 has 16 residues. Trimming pared 1 base from V and 2 bases from J, leaving 12 bases between. CDR3 DNA: TGTGCCAGCAGCTTAGAGTCCCCGGCTCGCAATCAGCCCCAGCATTTT. It encodes CASSLESPARNQPQHF. The whole variable domain, filled in from reference TRBV7-9 and TRBJ1-5, reads DTGVSQNPRHKITKRGQNVTFRCDPISEHNRLYWYRQTLGQGPEFLTYFQNEAQLEKSRLLSDRFSAERPKGSFSTLEIQRTEQGDSAMYLCASSLESPARNQPQHFGDGTRLSIL.

The table lists this clone with a few counts. This CDR3 reads CSVAQRSSYEQYF. The DNA for the CDR3 is TGCAGCGTTGCACAGCGGAGCTCCTACGAGCAGTACTTC. V is TRBV29-1 and J is TRBJ2-7; D possibly corresponds to TRBD2 (5 bases). The CDR3 sequence is 13 residues long. The ends were cut back, 4 bases at V and 0 bases at J, with 10 bases in the middle. Germline CDR1 reads SQVTM; CDR2 reads ANQGSEA.

The chain combines TRBV6-1 with TRBJ2-7, with TRBD2 as a possible D gene (6 bases). Germline values: CDR1 MNHNS, CDR2 SASEGT. The CDR3 covers 14 residues. The V end lost 6 bases, the J end lost 2 bases, and 14 bases lay between the germline ends. The CDR3 DNA is TGTGCCAGCAGGGAGGGGCCATTCGCCTACGAGCAGTACTTC. It translates to CASREGPFAYEQYF.

The chain has TRBV10-1 and TRBJ1-4, with D perhaps matching TRBD1 (5 bases). Germline V lookup: CDR1 WNHNN, CDR2 SYGVQD (reference sequence). The CDR3 loop spans 14 amino acids. This chain's CDR3 is CPSSAGTATEKLFF. The DNA of the CDR3 is TGCCCCTCGAGCGCCGGGACGGCTACAGAAAAACTGTTTTTT.